What follows is one T cell receptor (beta chain) and its context. This clone has only a few counts. Its antigen is still unknown. Per-base qualities were not stored, and no clone one base away is much larger. The High Capacity cDNA Reverse Transcription Kit was used to reverse transcribe all of the isolated RNA, meaning that expressed TCRB transcripts were what got sequenced. Naive, central memory and regulatory T cell samples underwent deep immunoSEQ sequencing, averaging around 3.7 million total reads per sample. After sorted cells were lysed in RLT buffer, RNA was extracted with DNase-treated RNeasy Micro or Mini kits, with the choice depending on cell number. To prevent cross-contamination, every cell subset was processed on its own, while patient and healthy donor samples were processed together. The immunoSEQ multiplex PCR was used to amplify TCRB sequences from cDNA, generating 87-bp fragments that spanned the CDR3 region. The amplicons were sequenced using the Illumina HiSeq platform. Per the authors' processing: Synthetic template baselines were used to correct PCR bias computationally, reads within Hamming distance 2 were collapsed, and singletons that could not be merged were discarded. By aligning reads against IMGT, V, D and J genes, CDR3 length, and insertions or deletions at six rearrangement sites were assigned. Within each subset, clonotype counts were normalized to sorted cell number, after which true diversity and Gini coefficients were computed with the tcR R package. Repertoire sharing was quantified using the overlap coefficient calculated on TCRB nucleotide sequences. Out-of-frame TCRB sequences from naive cells were analyzed to stand in for the pre-selection repertoire. Sourced from immuneACCESS, this table was stored by TCRdb with only in-frame sequences that have V and J called. A share of the clones is absent; for the studies checked, an unresolved V gene accounts for under half, and the remainder has no known explanation. That table gives V, J and clone size, and the DNA gave D and trimming. Here the sample has roughly 240,000 clones; about 23% occur a single time. Of the sample, 0.012% falls within the top ten clones.

Each donor gave one peripheral blood draw, roughly 110 mL on average, collected into heparinised tubes. A BD FACSAria II and a panel including CD45RO, CCR7, CD25, CD127, CD95 and CD27 were used to sort naive, central memory, regulatory and stem cell-like memory CD4+ T cells. All sorted populations exceeded 95% purity. PBMCs were isolated immediately by Lymphoprep density gradient centrifugation and stained directly without culture. So that batch effects would be minimized, each experiment stained and sorted samples in pairs, pairing one healthy donor with one patient. The data stem from a study of beta chain features in type 1 diabetes listed by TCRdb under 2018. With regard to the full study: Mean age, gender distribution, total cell number and subset yield did not differ between patients and healthy donors. A total of around 110,000,000 sorted cells were examined across all samples, and RNA yield correlated strongly with the number of cells per subset. The study compared the TCRB repertoires of sorted circulating CD4+ T cell subsets in recently diagnosed type 1 diabetes patients with those in matched healthy donors. Whereas all 30 or so donors provided naive and central memory subsets, regulatory and stem cell-like memory subsets were isolated from just 8 patients and roughly eight healthy donors.

Paper-wide results and their limitations: Naive, central memory and regulatory TCRB repertoires appeared to be more similar among patients than among healthy donors. Sequencing cDNA rather than genomic DNA could over-represent highly expressing activated cells, although activation and CD3 levels did not differ between groups. A moderate but significant shortening of TCRB CDR3 length was observed in type 1 diabetes patients in all four CD4+ subsets. PCR might favor shorter templates, but patient and control samples were amplified and corrected together, so any skew would affect both groups equally. Because the HLA sub-analyses included only small numbers of individuals, any influence of HLA type on TCRB rearrangement was left unresolved. At VDJ recombination sites, type 1 diabetes patients had fewer insertions and more deleted nucleotides, which implies abnormalities in thymic rearrangement.

The clonotype was recovered from a young woman with type 1 diabetes. The sample consisted of naive CD4+ T cells from blood. The sample's cell subset or site label is to be understood as: true naive CD4+ T cells.

The CDR3 sequence is CAWSVHKGQGAGTYEQYF. The DNA is as follows: TGTGCCTGGAGTGTACATAAGGGACAGGGGGCAGGAACCTACGAGCAGTACTTC. The chain couples TRBV30 to TRBJ2-7; 12 junctional bases match TRBD1. CDR1 and CDR2, per the germline V gene (reference sequence), are GTSNPN and SVGIG. Inclusive of the bounding cysteine and phenylalanine, the CDR3 is 18 residues long. Only the CDR3 portion is preserved as DNA: 54 bases, with reading frame beginning at the first base. Trimming leaves V shorter by 0 bases and J shorter by 2 bases, with the junction holding 11 bases beyond the gene matches.